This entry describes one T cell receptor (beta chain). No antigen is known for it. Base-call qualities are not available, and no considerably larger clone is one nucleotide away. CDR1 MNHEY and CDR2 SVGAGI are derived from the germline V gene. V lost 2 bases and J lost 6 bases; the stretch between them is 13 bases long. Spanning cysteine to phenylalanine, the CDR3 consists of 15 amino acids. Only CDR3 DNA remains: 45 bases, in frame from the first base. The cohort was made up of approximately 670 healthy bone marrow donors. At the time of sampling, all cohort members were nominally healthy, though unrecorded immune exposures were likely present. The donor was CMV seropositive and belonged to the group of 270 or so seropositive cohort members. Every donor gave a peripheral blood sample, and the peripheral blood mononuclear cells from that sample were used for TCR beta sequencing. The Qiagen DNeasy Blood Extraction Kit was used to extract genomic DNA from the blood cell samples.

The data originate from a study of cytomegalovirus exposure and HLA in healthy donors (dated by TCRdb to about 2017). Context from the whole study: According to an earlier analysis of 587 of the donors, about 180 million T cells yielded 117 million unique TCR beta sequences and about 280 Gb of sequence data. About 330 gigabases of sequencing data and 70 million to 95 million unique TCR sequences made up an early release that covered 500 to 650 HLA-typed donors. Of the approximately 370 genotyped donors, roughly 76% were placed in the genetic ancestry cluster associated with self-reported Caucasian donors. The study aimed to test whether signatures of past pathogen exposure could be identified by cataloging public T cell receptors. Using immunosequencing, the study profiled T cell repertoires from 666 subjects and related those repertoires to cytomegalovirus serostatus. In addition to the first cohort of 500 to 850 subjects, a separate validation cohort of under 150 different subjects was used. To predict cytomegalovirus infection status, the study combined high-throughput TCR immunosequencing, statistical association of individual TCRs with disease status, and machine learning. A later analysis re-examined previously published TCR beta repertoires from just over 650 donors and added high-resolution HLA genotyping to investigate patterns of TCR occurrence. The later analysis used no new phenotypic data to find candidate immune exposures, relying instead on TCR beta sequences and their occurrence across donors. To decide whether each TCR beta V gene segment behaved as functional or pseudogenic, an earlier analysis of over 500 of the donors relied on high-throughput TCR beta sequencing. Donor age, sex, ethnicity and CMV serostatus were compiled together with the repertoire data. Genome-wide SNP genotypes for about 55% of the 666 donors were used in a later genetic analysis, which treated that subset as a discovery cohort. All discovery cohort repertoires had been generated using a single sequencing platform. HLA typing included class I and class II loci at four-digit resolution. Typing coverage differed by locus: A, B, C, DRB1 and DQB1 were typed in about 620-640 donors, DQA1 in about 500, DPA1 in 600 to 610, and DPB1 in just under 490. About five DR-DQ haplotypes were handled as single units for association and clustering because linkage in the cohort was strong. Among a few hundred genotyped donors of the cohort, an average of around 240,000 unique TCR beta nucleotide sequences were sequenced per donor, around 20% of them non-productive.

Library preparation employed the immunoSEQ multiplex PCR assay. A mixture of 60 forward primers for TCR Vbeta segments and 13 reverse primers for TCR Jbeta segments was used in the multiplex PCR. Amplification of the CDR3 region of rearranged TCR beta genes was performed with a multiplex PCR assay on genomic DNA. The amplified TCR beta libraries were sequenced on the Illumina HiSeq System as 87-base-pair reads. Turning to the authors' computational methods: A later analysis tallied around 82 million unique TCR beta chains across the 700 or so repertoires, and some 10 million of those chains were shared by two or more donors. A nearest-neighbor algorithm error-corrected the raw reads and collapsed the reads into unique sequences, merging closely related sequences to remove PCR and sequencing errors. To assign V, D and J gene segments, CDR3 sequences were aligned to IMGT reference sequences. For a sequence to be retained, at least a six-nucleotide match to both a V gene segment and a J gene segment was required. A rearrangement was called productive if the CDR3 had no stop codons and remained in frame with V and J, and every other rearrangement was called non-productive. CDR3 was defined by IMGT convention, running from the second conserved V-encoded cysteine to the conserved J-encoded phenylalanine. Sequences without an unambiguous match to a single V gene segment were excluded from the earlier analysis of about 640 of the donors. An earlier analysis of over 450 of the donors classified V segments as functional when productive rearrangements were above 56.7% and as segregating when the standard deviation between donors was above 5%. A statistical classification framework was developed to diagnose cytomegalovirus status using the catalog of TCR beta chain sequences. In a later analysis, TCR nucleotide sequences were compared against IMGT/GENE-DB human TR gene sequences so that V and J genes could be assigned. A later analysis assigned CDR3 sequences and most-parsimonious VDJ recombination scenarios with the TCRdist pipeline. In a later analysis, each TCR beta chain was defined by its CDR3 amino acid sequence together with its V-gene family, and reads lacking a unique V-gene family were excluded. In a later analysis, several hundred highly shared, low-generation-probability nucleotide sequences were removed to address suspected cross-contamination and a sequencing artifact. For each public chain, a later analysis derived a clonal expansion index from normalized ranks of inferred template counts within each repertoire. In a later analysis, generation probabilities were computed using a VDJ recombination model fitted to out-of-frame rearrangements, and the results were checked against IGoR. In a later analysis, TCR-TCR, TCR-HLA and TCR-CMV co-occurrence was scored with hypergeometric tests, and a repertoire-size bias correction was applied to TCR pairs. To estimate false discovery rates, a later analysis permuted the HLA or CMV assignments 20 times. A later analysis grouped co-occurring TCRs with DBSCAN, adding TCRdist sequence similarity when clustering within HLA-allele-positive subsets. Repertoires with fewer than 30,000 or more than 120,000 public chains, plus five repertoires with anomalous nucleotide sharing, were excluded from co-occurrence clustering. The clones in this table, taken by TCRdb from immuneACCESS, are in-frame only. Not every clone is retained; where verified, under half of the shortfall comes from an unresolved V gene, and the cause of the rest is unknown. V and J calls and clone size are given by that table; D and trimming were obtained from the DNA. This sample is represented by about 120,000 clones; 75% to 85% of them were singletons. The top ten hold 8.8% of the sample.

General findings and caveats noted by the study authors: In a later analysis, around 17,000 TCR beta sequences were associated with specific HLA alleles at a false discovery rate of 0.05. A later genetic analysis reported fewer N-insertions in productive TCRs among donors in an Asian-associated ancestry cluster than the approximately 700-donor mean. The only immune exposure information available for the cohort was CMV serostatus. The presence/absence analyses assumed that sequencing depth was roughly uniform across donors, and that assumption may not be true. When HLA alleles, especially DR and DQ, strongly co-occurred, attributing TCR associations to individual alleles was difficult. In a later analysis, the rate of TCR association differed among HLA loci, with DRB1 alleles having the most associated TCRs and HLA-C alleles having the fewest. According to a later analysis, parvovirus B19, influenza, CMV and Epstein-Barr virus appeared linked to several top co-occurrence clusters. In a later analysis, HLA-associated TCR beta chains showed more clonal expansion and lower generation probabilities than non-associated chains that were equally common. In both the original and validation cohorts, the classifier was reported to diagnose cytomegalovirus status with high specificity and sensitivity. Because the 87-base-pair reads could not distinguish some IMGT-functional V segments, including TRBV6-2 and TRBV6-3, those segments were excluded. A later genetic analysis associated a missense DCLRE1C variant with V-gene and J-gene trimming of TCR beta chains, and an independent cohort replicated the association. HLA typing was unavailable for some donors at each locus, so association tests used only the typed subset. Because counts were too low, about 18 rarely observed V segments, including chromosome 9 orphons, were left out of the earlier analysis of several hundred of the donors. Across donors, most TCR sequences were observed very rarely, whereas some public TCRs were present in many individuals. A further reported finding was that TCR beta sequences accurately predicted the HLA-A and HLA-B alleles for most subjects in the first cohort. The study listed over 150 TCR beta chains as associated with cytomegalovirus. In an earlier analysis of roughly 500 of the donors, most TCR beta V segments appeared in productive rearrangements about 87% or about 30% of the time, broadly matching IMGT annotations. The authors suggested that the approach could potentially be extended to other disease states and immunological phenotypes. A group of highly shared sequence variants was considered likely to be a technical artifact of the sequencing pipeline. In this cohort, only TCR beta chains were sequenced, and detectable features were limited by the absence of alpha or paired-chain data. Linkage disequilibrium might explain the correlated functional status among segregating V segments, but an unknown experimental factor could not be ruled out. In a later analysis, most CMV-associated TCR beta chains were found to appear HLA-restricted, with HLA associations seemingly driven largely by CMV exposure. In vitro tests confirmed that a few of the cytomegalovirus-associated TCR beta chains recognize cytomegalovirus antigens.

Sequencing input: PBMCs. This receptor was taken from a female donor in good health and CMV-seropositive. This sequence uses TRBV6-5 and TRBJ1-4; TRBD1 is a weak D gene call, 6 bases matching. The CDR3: CASSYGGAVDEKLFF. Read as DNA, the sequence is TGTGCCAGCAGTTACGGGGGGGCGGTCGATGAAAAACTGTTTTTT.